What follows are 14 T cell receptor gamma chains derived from one specimen sequenced in a study of γδ T cells in repeated Plasmodium falciparum infection. TCRdb re-called clones from the multiplex PCR reads via CATT. The sample shows tens of thousands of gamma-chain clones, more than 1.4% of them seen only once. Flow sorting of PBMC yielded separate Vgamma9/Vdelta2+ and Vdelta2-negative gammadelta T cell populations for bulk repertoire analysis. Sequencing was done on a sample of gamma-delta T cells from blood. The receptors were sampled from a pool of human donors (malaria-infected and uninfected, not separated).

This clone rates as large. The same CDR3 can be traced to other DNA sequences in this sample. The chain is built from TRGV4 and TRGJP1. CDR3 length: 13 residues. Germline assignment: CDR1 EGSTGY and CDR2 YDSYTSSV. J gave up 2 bases and V 3 bases, and 0 bases lay outside the gene matches. The DNA of the CDR3 is TGTGCCACCTGGGATACCACTGGTTGGTTCAAGATATTT. Translating gives CATWDTTGWFKIF.

In this sample, this clone turned up many times. Distinct nucleotide sequences in the sample also encode this CDR3. The chain recombines TRGV4 with TRGJ1 or TRGJ2. The germline gives CDR1 EGSTGY, CDR2 YDSYTSSV. V shed 1 base and J 6 bases; nucleotides not matched to a gene: 3. The CDR3 is 12 residues long. In nucleotides, the CDR3 is TGTGCCACCTGGGATGGAGGTTATAAGAAACTCTTT. Translating gives CATWDGGYKKLF.

As concerns this clone: Since a far larger clone is one base different, this is likely a read error. Other nucleotide sequences from this sample produce the same CDR3. The V and J genes are TRGV4 and TRGJ1 or TRGJ2. Because TCRdb records no J gene, it was assigned here through a match of the DNA to germline. The CDR3 is 9 amino acids. Germline CDR1 is EGSTGY and CDR2 is YDSYTSSV. With V trimmed by 10 bases and J by 10 bases, 7 bases remained unmatched. The CDR3 sequence: CATLYKKLF. CDR3 DNA: TGTGCCACATTGTACAAGAAACTCTTT.

Worth noting for this clone: This DNA's translation differs at residue 9 from TCRdb's protein, which comes from a much larger clone; a read error is likely, and the protein shown is translated from the DNA. This chain links TRGV9 with TRGJP. The J gene comes from matching the DNA to germline here; TCRdb lacks it. The V and J ends lost 4 bases and 9 bases, in that order; junction bases with no gene match: 12. CDR3 length equals 17 residues. Germline V CDR1 and CDR2: GITISATS, ISYDGTV (reference sequence). The CDR3 protein is CALWERGDTLGKKIKVF. Here the CDR3 DNA reads TGTGCCTTGTGGGAAAGGGGGGATACGTTGGGCAAAAAAATCAAGGTATTT.

This clone has a count of ten or more. This chain uses TRGV4 with TRGJ1 or TRGJ2. TCRdb lists no J gene, so it was determined here by aligning the DNA to germline. CDR1 and CDR2 (germline): EGSTGY, YDSYTSSV. The V segment lost 5 bases and the J segment 4 bases; nucleotides outside the gene matches: 5. The length of the CDR3 is 12 residues. CDR3 protein: CATWGPYYKKLF. As DNA, the CDR3 is TGTGCCACCTGGGGCCCATATTATAAGAAACTCTTT.

There are a few counts of this clone. TCRdb shows a much larger clone's protein in place of this DNA's translation, and the two differ at residue 6, likely through a read error; the protein shown is translated from the DNA. The genes are TRGV4 and TRGJ1 or TRGJ2. Germline V CDR1 and CDR2: EGSTGY, YDSYTSSV. Germline trimming cut 2 bases from V and 5 bases from J; bases unmatched to any gene: 21. The CDR3 has 18 residues. CDR3 in DNA: TGTGCCACCTGGGATGTGGGCATGTCGCGTTTGAGAAATTATAAGAAACTCTTT. Amino acid sequence: CATWDVGMSRLRNYKKLF.

The sample holds a few counts of this clone. TCRdb attributes to this sequence the protein of a much larger clone, which differs from the DNA translation at residue 10; a read error is likely, and the protein displayed is translated from the DNA. The CDR3 loop reads CATWDVEVGGRKLF. In DNA form, the CDR3 reads TGTGCCACCTGGGATGTGGAAGTCGGAGGGCGGAAACTCTTT. This sequence joins TRGV4 and TRGJ1 or TRGJ2. The J gene, not given by TCRdb, was assigned here from a germline match of the nucleotide sequence. Trimming took 2 bases from V and 12 from J; bases not matched to a gene: 16. Germline-derived CDR1 and CDR2 are EGSTGY and YDSYTSSV. CDR3 length: 14 residues.

This clone was observed at least ten times. Since a far larger clone is one base different, this is likely a read error. Different DNA sequences within this sample yield the same CDR3. No J gene was assigned, while the V gene was called as TRGV2. This CDR3 spans 12 amino acids. The germline V gene encodes CDR1 EGSNGY and CDR2 YDSYNSKV. The CDR3 protein is CATWDGDSAKLF. The CDR3 bases are TGTGCCACCTGGGACGGGGATAGTGCGAAACTTTTT.

This clone was picked up a small number of times. With a far larger clone one base away, a read error is the likely cause. Additional DNA sequences in this sample encode the identical CDR3. This chain links TRGV9 with TRGJP. TCRdb offers no J gene call, so here the DNA was matched to germline to obtain one. The germline gives CDR1 GITISATS, CDR2 ISYDGTV (reference sequence). The CDR3 has 18 residues. The CDR3 nucleotides read TGTGCTTTGTGGGACCTGCAAGAGGTAGTGTTGGGCAAAAAAATCAAGGTATTT. Translated, it gives CALWDLQEVVLGKKIKVF.

This clone was seen at least ten times. A far larger clone is only one base removed, so a read error is likely. The chain is built from TRGV9 and TRGJP. The J gene is not listed in TCRdb, so it was assigned here from a DNA match to germline. Germline loops: CDR1 GITISATS, CDR2 ISYDGTV (reference sequence). CDR3 size: 16 residues. The chain's CDR3 is CALWEEQELGKKIKVF. The CDR3 region has the DNA TGTGCCTTGTGGGAGGAACAAGAGTTGGGCAAAAAGATCAAGGTATTT.

This clone is deemed medium-sized. This sample includes further DNA sequences coding for the same CDR3. The CDR3 protein is CALWERELGKKIKVF. For the CDR3, the DNA is TGTGCCTTGTGGGAGAGAGAGTTGGGCAAAAAAATCAAGGTATTT. V and J are TRGV9 and TRGJP. CDR3 size: 15 residues. Looked up from germline, CDR1 is GITISATS and CDR2 is ISYDGTV (reference sequence). V lost 3 bases and J lost 6; bases outside the gene matches: 2.

As concerns this clone: The protein recorded in TCRdb matches a much larger clone and deviates from this DNA's translation at residue 5, suggesting a read error; the protein here is obtained by translating the DNA. This sequence joins TRGV5 and TRGJ1 or TRGJ2. TCRdb gives no J gene; it was assigned here by matching the DNA to germline. V was pared by 5 bases and J by 9 bases, with 10 bases of the junction left unmatched. This CDR3 comprises 12 residues. CDR1 is VINAFY and CDR2 is YDVSNSKD in the germline V gene. The CDR3 nucleotides are TGTGCCACCTGGGTCAGCCACCCTAAGAAACTCTTT. This codes for CATWVSHPKKLF.

As regards this clone: A far larger clone is one base from this, pointing to a likely read error. At the DNA level, this CDR3 is encoded by other sequences in the same sample as well. V and J are TRGV9 and TRGJP. TCRdb supplies no J gene; here it was assigned by aligning the nucleotide sequence to germline. The CDR3 sequence is 22 residues long. CDR1 is GITISATS, CDR2 ISYDGTV, per germline (reference sequence). This CDR3 is CALWANREHTMGSELGKKIKVF. The DNA of the CDR3 is TGTGCCCTGTGGGCTAACCGGGAGCATACCATGGGATCCGAGTTGGGCAAAAAAATCAAGGTATTT.

Notes on this clone: A read error is likely here: a far larger clone is one base away. Different DNA sequences within this sample yield the same CDR3. The V segment is TRGV9, and no J call was made. Germline values: CDR1 GITISATS, CDR2 ISYDGTV (reference sequence). CDR3 length: 18 amino acids. Here the CDR3 reads CALWEVLEVELGKKIKVF. DNA of the CDR3: TGTGCCTTGTGGGAGGTGCTCGAGGTCGAGTTGGGCAAAAAAATCAAGGTATTC.